The sequence of this TCR beta chain was determined in a study of shared T cell receptors in the human thymus. Clones were sequenced by immunoSEQ multiplex PCR, and TCRdb holds only the in-frame ones, with some missing. The sample contains some 660,000 clones, 87% of which appear only once. The sample holds a few counts of this clone. This sample also belongs to another study, concerning human thymus T cells.

The TCR was taken from a boy less than two years old with a congenital heart defect. Sequenced: thymocytes.

The DNA for the CDR3 is TGCGCCAGCAGCTCTGGGCTCAGCTCTGGAAACACCATATATTTT. Translated: CASSSGLSSGNTIYF. The chain carries TRBV5-1 and TRBJ1-3, with D hard to call. The V gene lost 3 bases and the J gene lost 0 bases, with 10 bases spanning the gap. CDR3 size: 15 residues. The V gene's germline CDR1 is SGHRS and CDR2 YFSETQ.